This passage covers 11 T cell receptor beta chains from one sample sequenced in a study of T cells in Graves' hyperthyroidism and ophthalmopathy (dated by TCRdb to about 2019). Library creation used multiplex PCR. TCRdb lists the instrument as Illumina HiSeq 2000. The TCR beta CDR3 regions were amplified from RNA transcripts. The first round of RT-PCR for the TCR CDR3 was performed with the HTBI primer set and the Qiagen OneStep RT-PCR kit. TCRdb reprocessed the public reads (quality trimming at Q25 with fastp, clone calling with MiXCR) and kept in-frame beta chains. Every distinct CDR3 protein forms one entry, paired with its most common genes and DNA. For this sample the table gives about 580,000 distinct CDR3 sequences, of which around 13% were detected only once. Jointly, the top ten make up approximately 5.7% of the sample. What was sequenced was blood. Receptors were obtained from a woman aged 30 to 39 with Graves' hyperthyroidism that later progressed to Graves' ophthalmopathy.

The gene calls are TRBV6-5 and TRBJ2-7; 13 bases are shared with TRBD2. CDR1 is MNHEY and CDR2 is SVGAGI in the germline V gene. With 2 bases clipped from V and 2 bases from J, the junction kept 6 bases outside the gene matches. The CDR3 has 17 amino acids. CDR3 DNA: TGTGCCAGCAGTTACCCTGCGGGACTAGCGGGAACCTACGAGCAGTACTTC. Translating it yields CASSYPAGLAGTYEQYF.

The rearrangement links TRBV25-1 to TRBJ1-6, with D maybe TRBD1 (6 bases). This CDR3 has 14 amino acids. Germline loops: CDR1 MGHDK, CDR2 SYGVNS. V lost 0 bases to trimming and J lost 7 bases, with 7 bases between them. The CDR3 here is CASSEYRGNSPLHF. CDR3 in DNA: TGTGCCAGCAGTGAATATAGGGGGAATTCACCCCTCCACTTT.

The V and J genes are TRBV4-3 and TRBJ1-1; no clear D. Trimming removed 0 bases at V and 1 base at J, with 9 bases between. Germline loops: CDR1 LGHNA, CDR2 YSLEER. The CDR3 runs to 15 residues. CDR3 in amino acids: CASSQERPSNTEAFF. The DNA for the CDR3 is TGCGCCAGCAGCCAAGAACGACCGTCGAACACTGAAGCTTTCTTT.

This clonotype appeared many times. The chain recombines TRBV20-1 with TRBJ1-1; 7 positions match TRBD1. Germline V CDR1 and CDR2: DFQATT, SNEGSKA (reference sequence). The CDR3 contains 16 residues. V lost 2 bases, J lost 0 bases, and 9 bases stayed unmatched. The CDR3 loop is CSARYLGTAMNTEAFF. Written as DNA, the CDR3 is TGCAGTGCTAGATATTTAGGGACAGCGATGAACACTGAAGCTTTCTTT.

The chain uses TRBV5-6 and TRBJ2-5; D gene ambiguous. Germline loops: CDR1 SGHDT, CDR2 YYEEEE. The ends were cut back, 1 base at V and 0 bases at J, with 7 bases in the middle. The length of the CDR3 is 14 residues. In DNA, the CDR3 is TGTGCCAGCAGCTTGAAAGGTTACCAAGAGACCCAGTACTTC. Its translation is CASSLKGYQETQYF.

This clonotype was seen ten or more times. The chain joins TRBV27 to TRBJ1-1, with TRBD1 as a possible D gene (5 bases). V dropped 3 bases and J dropped 2 bases, with 13 bases sitting between them. Per germline, CDR1 MNHEY and CDR2 SMNVEV (reference sequence). The CDR3 length is 15 residues. CDR3 coding DNA: TGTGCCAGCAGTTTGGGACCGAGGACTAACACTGAAGCTTTCTTT. Its translation: CASSLGPRTNTEAFF.

This clonotype was detected a few times. The chain couples TRBV18 to TRBJ1-5, with D unresolved. The CDR3 is 13 amino acids. Trimming cost V 2 bases and J 3 bases, with 5 bases left between them. CDR1 is KGHSH, CDR2 LQKENI, per germline. The CDR3 loop reads CASSPDHNQPQHF. As DNA, the CDR3 is TGTGCCAGCTCACCAGATCACAATCAGCCCCAGCATTTT.

This clonotype was observed many times. This sequence joins TRBV30 and TRBJ2-1, with D perhaps TRBD1 (6 bases). Germline CDR1 and CDR2: GTSNPN and SVGIG (reference sequence). V lost 4 bases to trimming and J lost 7 bases, with 8 bases between them. The CDR3 length is 11 residues. For the CDR3, the DNA is TGTGCCTGGAACAGGGTTAATGAGCAGTTCTTC. This translates into CAWNRVNEQFF. Full variable domain (rest looked up from reference TRBV30 and TRBJ2-1): SQTIHQWPATLVQPVGSPLSLECTVEGTSNPNLYWYRQAAGRGLQLLFYSVGIGQISSEVPQNLSASRPQDRQFILSSKKLLLSDSGFYLCAWNRVNEQFFGPGTRLTVL.

This clonotype occurred many times. V usage is TRBV30 and J usage is TRBJ2-1, with D unresolved. This CDR3 is 15 amino acids long. Per the germline V gene, CDR1 is GTSNPN and CDR2 is SVGIG (reference sequence). The V end was cut by 1 base, the J end by 0 bases, with 10 bases between. This chain's CDR3 is CAWSGISSSYNEQFF. CDR3 in DNA: TGTGCCTGGAGTGGCATTTCGAGCTCCTACAATGAGCAGTTCTTC.

This clonotype was seen repeatedly, ten times or more. This chain connects TRBV28 to TRBJ2-3; D gene uncertain. V was trimmed by 5 bases and J by 3 bases, leaving 15 bases between them. Germline CDR1 and CDR2: MDHEN and SYDVKM. This CDR3 contains 15 residues. CDR3 region: CASSLPWEFTDTQYF. CDR3 nucleotides: TGTGCCAGCAGTCTACCTTGGGAATTTACAGATACGCAGTATTTT.

This clonotype was seen many times. CDR3 sequence reads: CASIATSGRDRAGELFF. DNA of the CDR3: TGTGCCAGCATCGCGACTAGCGGGAGGGATAGAGCCGGGGAGCTGTTTTTT. V is TRBV27 and J is TRBJ2-2, with TRBD2 matching 14 bases. CDR1 and CDR2 from the germline V gene are MNHEY and SMNVEV (reference sequence). J was trimmed by 6 bases and V by 7 bases; bases with no gene match: 10. The CDR3 runs to 17 residues.